A single TCR beta chain is shown here with its context. The data were taken from a study of blood T cell repertoires in COVID-19. Study details: COVID-19 samples from acute and convalescent phases originated in the United States, Italy and Spain. The cDNA or gDNA used as material had been derived from T cells, B-cell-depleted T cells, or PBMCs.

In the original workflow: Estimation of nucleated cell counts relied on the amplification of reference gene primers. Clones were read by immunoSEQ multiplex PCR, and TCRdb kept only the in-frame ones, dropping some. Clonal size and the V and J genes are those of that table, whereas D and trimming came from the DNA. The table records some 200,000 clones, more than 75% of them present only once. The CDR3 has 12 amino acids. Trimming took 3 bases from V and 3 from J, leaving 4 bases between them. Germline loops: CDR1 SGDLS, CDR2 YYNGEE. The sequencing sample was made of peripheral blood. V gene TRBV9 combines with J gene TRBJ1-3; D unclear. The TCR comes from a human donor in a cohort sampled during active COVID-19. The CDR3 DNA is TGTGCCAGCAGCGCGAGTGGAAACACCATATATTTT. Encoded protein: CASSASGNTIYF.